This T cell receptor beta chain came from a study of beta chain features in type 1 diabetes. Study-wide results and caveats: There was a possibility that cDNA sequencing over-represented cells with high TCR expression. All four CD4+ subsets of Type 1 diabetes patients contained TCRB CDR3s that were moderately but significantly shorter. Individuals with type 1 diabetes displayed fewer insertions and more deletions at VDJ junctions.

Expressed TCRB transcripts were sequenced because the isolated RNA had all been reverse transcribed beforehand. The method was immunoSEQ multiplex PCR; TCRdb's version includes in-frame clones alone and lacks a portion of them. The table has more than 300,000 clones, around 13% seen once. CDR1 is GTSNPN and CDR2 is SVGIG in the germline V gene (reference sequence). Trimming removed 1 base at V and 2 bases at J, with 12 bases between. This CDR3 is 15 amino acids long. This clone appeared a few times. Its matching antigen is unknown. The chain combines TRBV30 with TRBJ2-1; TRBD2 is a possible D gene (7 bases). The sample comprised naive CD4+ T cells from blood. The sequence came from a woman between 18 and 30 years old with type 1 diabetes. CDR3 amino acids: CAWSGPGGPYNEQFF. The CDR3 coding sequence is TGTGCCTGGAGTGGGCCGGGGGGCCCCTACAATGAGCAGTTCTTC.